Sequencing of this T cell receptor beta chain was carried out in a study of blood T cell repertoires in COVID-19. Background on the study: The cDNA or gDNA used as material had been derived from T cells, B-cell-depleted T cells, or PBMCs.

V lost 4 bases to trimming and J lost 5 bases; unmatched junction nucleotides: 8. Germline V CDR1 and CDR2: ENHRY, SYGVKD. The CDR3 spans 16 residues. Study processing details: Using reference gene primer amplification, nucleated cell counts were estimated. Only in-frame clones appear in the TCRdb table, and some are missing; sequencing was by immunoSEQ multiplex PCR. D and trimming come from the DNA, and the V and J calls and clone size come from that table. Found here are tens of thousands of clones, roughly 90% of them singletons; the top ten hold 1.3%. This sequence joins TRBV10-3 and TRBJ1-2, with 12 bases fitting TRBD1. The TCR comes from a man between 60 and 75 years old with acute or convalescent COVID-19. The sequenced sample was peripheral blood. The CDR3, as DNA: TGTGCCATCAGTGGGGGGACAGGGGGCGAAAGGTATGGCTACACCTTC. It translates to CAISGGTGGERYGYTF.